A selection of T cell receptor beta chains follows, all from one sample in a study of cytomegalovirus exposure and HLA in healthy donors. TCRdb's table, derived via immunoSEQ multiplex PCR, lists solely in-frame clones and lacks some. This table has about 150,000 clones, roughly 78% appearing once. Specimen: PBMCs. The source of these receptors is a woman aged 45 to 65 in good health and CMV-seropositive. Both conserved end residues are part of each CDR3. A D gene is named only where the DNA matches it firmly. Clone size is given for some rows only: seen once, a few or many times, or a class if the clone is expanded.

>TRBJ1-4|TRBD1|TRBV7-8|NA
CASSWYRTGWGATNEKLFF
TGTGCCAGCAGCTGGTACCGGACAGGTTGGGGTGCAACTAATGAAAAACTGTTTTTT
>TRBJ1-2|NA|TRBV4-2|NA
CASSQDRGNYGYTF
TGTGCCAGCAGCCAAGATAGGGGGAACTATGGCTACACCTTC
>TRBJ2-5|NA|TRBV7-2|NA
CASSSSGLGSGETQYF
TGTGCCAGCAGCTCAAGCGGTCTCGGGTCGGGGGAGACCCAGTACTTC
>TRBJ2-4|NA|TRBV4-1|few
CASSQAGAGALKNIQYF
TGCGCCAGCAGCCAAGCAGGTGCGGGGGCTCTCAAAAACATTCAGTACTTC
>TRBJ1-4|NA|TRBV5-1|NA
CASSLGGMNPNEKLFF
TGCGCCAGCAGCTTGGGGGGCATGAACCCTAATGAAAAACTGTTTTTT
>TRBJ2-5|NA|TRBV29-1|few
CSVEKTGSVETQYF
TGCAGCGTTGAGAAAACAGGGTCGGTAGAGACCCAGTACTTC
>TRBJ2-3|NA|TRBV5-4|NA
CASRNDGEFGTDTQYF
TGTGCCAGCAGAAACGACGGGGAATTCGGCACAGATACGCAGTATTTT
>TRBJ1-2|NA|TRBV9|NA
CASSVDQAGYGYTF
TGTGCCAGCAGCGTAGATCAGGCGGGCTATGGCTACACCTTC
>TRBJ2-1|TRBD2|TRBV6-1|NA
CASRELAGGVNEQFF
TGTGCCAGCAGGGAACTAGCGGGGGGCGTGAATGAGCAGTTCTTC
>TRBJ1-3|NA|TRBV25-1|NA
CASSGGSTGNTIYF
TGTGCCAGCAGTGGCGGTAGTACCGGAAACACCATATATTTT
>TRBJ2-3|TRBD2|TRBV7-9|NA
CASSLGLAGGYLQGDTQYF
TGTGCCAGCAGCTTAGGGCTAGCGGGGGGTTACTTGCAGGGAGATACGCAGTATTTT
>TRBJ2-5|NA|TRBV4-1|NA
CASSLVPGIETQYF
TGCGCCAGCAGCCTCGTGCCGGGGATTGAGACCCAGTACTTC
>TRBJ1-3|TRBD1|TRBV10-3|once
CAITPRDRGDTIYF
TGTGCCATCACCCCCCGAGACAGGGGCGACACCATATATTTT
>TRBJ2-1|TRBD2|TRBV7-6|NA
CASSLAWGGTEQFF
TGTGCCAGCAGCTTAGCCTGGGGAGGGACTGAGCAGTTCTTC
>TRBJ2-7|NA|TRBV4-2|once
CASSQQPRGTTYEQYF
TGTGCCAGCAGCCAACAGCCGCGGGGGACAACCTACGAGCAGTACTTC
>TRBJ2-6|TRBD1|TRBV2|NA
CASSGTGVSGANVLTF
TGTGCCAGCAGTGGGACAGGGGTATCTGGGGCCAACGTCCTGACTTTC
>TRBJ2-5|TRBD2|TRBV5-4|few
CASSLMGLAGAQGTQYF
TGTGCCAGCAGCTTGATGGGACTAGCGGGGGCCCAGGGGACCCAGTACTTC
>TRBJ2-5|NA|TRBV6-5|NA
CASSGQLGGETQYF
TGTGCCAGCAGTGGACAGTTGGGCGGAGAGACCCAGTACTTC
>TRBJ2-1|NA|TRBV15|NA
CATSRDLGGTTIYNEQFF
TGTGCCACCAGCAGAGATCTTGGGGGGACGACCATCTACAATGAGCAGTTCTTC
>TRBJ2-2|NA|TRBV6-1|once
CASSEVPGAIQAGELFF
TGTGCCAGCAGTGAAGTGCCAGGGGCCATTCAGGCCGGGGAGCTGTTTTTT
>TRBJ2-7|TRBD1|TRBV5-6|NA
CASSRSGQAYEQYF
TGTGCCAGCAGCCGGTCGGGACAGGCCTACGAGCAGTACTTC
>TRBJ1-1|NA|TRBV18|once
CASSPTARPWEGGANTEAFF
TGTGCCAGCTCACCAACGGCGAGGCCCTGGGAGGGGGGTGCGAACACTGAAGCTTTCTTT
>TRBJ2-5|NA|TRBV5-6|NA
CATSQNNLPGAQYF
TGTGCCACTTCGCAGAATAATTTGCCCGGGGCCCAGTACTTC
>TRBJ2-6|NA|TRBV19|NA
CASRLVPGSGANVLTF
TGTGCCAGTAGACTAGTTCCCGGCTCTGGGGCCAACGTCCTGACTTTC
>TRBJ1-2|NA|TRBV25-1|NA
CASTGEHYGYTF
TGTGCCAGCACAGGGGAGCACTATGGCTACACCTTC
>TRBJ2-2|NA|TRBV5-1|NA
CASSLELGNTGELFF
TGCGCCAGCAGCTTGGAACTAGGGAACACCGGGGAGCTGTTTTTT
>TRBJ2-1|NA|TRBV11-3|once
CASSLPGMVNEQFF
TGTGCCAGCAGCTTACCAGGGATGGTCAATGAGCAGTTCTTC
>TRBJ1-6|TRBD1|TRBV6-1|NA
CASSLGTGRSPLHF
TGTGCCAGCAGTCTAGGGACAGGGAGGTCACCCCTCCACTTT
>TRBJ2-7|TRBD2|TRBV28|NA
CASSLSGGSYEQYF
TGTGCCAGCAGTTTAAGCGGGGGCTCCTACGAGCAGTACTTC
>TRBJ1-2|NA|TRBV15|NA
CATSRGSEDYGYTF
TGTGCCACCAGCAGAGGGTCAGAGGACTATGGCTACACCTTC
>TRBJ1-5|NA|TRBV2|NA
CASASGYQPQHF
TGTGCCAGTGCGTCAGGGTATCAGCCCCAGCATTTT
>TRBJ2-7|NA|TRBV6-1|NA
CASSELKGAVREQYF
TGTGCCAGCAGTGAACTAAAAGGGGCCGTGCGCGAGCAGTACTTC
>TRBJ2-7|NA|TRBV18|few
CASSPLKLPEYEQYF
TGTGCCAGCTCACCCCTAAAGCTACCGGAGTACGAGCAGTACTTC
>TRBJ1-1|NA|TRBV5-4|once
CASSFLSTEAFF
TGTGCCAGCAGCTTTCTGAGCACTGAAGCTTTCTTT
>TRBJ2-7|TRBD1|TRBV2|once
CASKGTGEPEQYF
TGTGCCAGCAAGGGGACAGGGGAACCCGAGCAGTACTTC
>TRBJ2-4|NA|TRBV5-1|NA
CASSLAGGLAKNIQYF
TGCGCCAGCAGCTTGGCAGGGGGACTAGCCAAAAACATTCAGTACTTC
>TRBJ2-6|TRBD1|TRBV10-3|NA
CAISGTGGGNVLTF
TGTGCCATCAGTGGGACAGGGGGAGGCAACGTCCTGACTTTC
>TRBJ2-2|NA|TRBV6-5|NA
CASSYSGPANTGELFF
TGTGCCAGCAGTTACTCGGGCCCCGCGAACACCGGGGAGCTGTTTTTT
>TRBJ2-1|NA|TRBV6-1|NA
CASSERPLEVYSNEQFF
TGTGCCAGCAGTGAACGCCCCCTAGAAGTTTATTCTAATGAGCAGTTCTTC
>TRBJ2-3|TRBD2|TRBV7-7|NA
CASSLGGGGRLDTQYF
TGTGCTAGCAGCTTAGGAGGCGGGGGGCGTCTAGATACGCAGTATTTT
>TRBJ1-1|NA|TRBV2|NA
CASRTKSTGNTEAFF
TGTGCCAGCAGGACAAAATCGACAGGGAACACTGAAGCTTTCTTT
>TRBJ2-1|TRBD1|TRBV27|NA
CASRYRGTDNEQFF
TGTGCCAGCAGGTACAGGGGGACCGACAATGAGCAGTTCTTC
>TRBJ1-2|NA|TRBV6-6|NA
CASSPGVYGYTF
TGTGCCAGCAGCCCCGGGGTGTATGGCTACACCTTC
>TRBJ2-7|NA|TRBV11-1|NA
CASSLPVGQGPYEQYF
TGTGCCAGCAGCTTGCCGGTCGGACAAGGGCCATACGAGCAGTACTTC
>TRBJ2-2|TRBD1|TRBV11-3|NA
CASSRQGVGTGELFF
TGTGCCAGCAGTCGACAGGGGGTAGGCACCGGGGAGCTGTTTTTT
>TRBJ2-3|TRBD1|TRBV27|NA
CASSLYPGQSFADTQYF
TGTGCCAGCAGTTTATACCCGGGACAGTCCTTCGCAGATACGCAGTATTTT
>TRBJ2-3|TRBD2|TRBV9|NA
CASSLTGEGSTDTQYF
TGTGCCAGCAGCTTAACCGGGGAGGGGTCAACAGATACGCAGTATTTT
>TRBJ1-1|TRBD1|TRBV7-9|NA
CASSLGGHEAFF
TGTGCCAGCTCCCTAGGGGGCCATGAAGCTTTCTTT
>TRBJ2-2|NA|TRBV12-5|few
CASAPRVGELFF
TGTGCTAGTGCCCCCAGGGTGGGGGAGCTGTTTTTT
>TRBJ1-2|TRBD1|TRBV4-1|NA
CASSYSQGNYGYTF
TGCGCCAGCAGCTATTCACAGGGGAACTATGGCTACACCTTC
>TRBJ1-3|NA|TRBV4-1|NA
CASSQGSGTLRNTIYF
TGCGCCAGCAGCCAAGGTTCCGGGACTCTAAGAAACACCATATATTTT
>TRBJ2-7|NA|TRBV6-5|NA
CASSSLTSPYEQYF
TGTGCCAGCAGCTCTCTGACTTCCCCCTACGAGCAGTACTTC
>TRBJ2-1|NA|TRBV29-1|NA
CSARASYNEQFF
TGCAGCGCGAGGGCTTCCTACAATGAGCAGTTCTTC
>TRBJ1-2|NA|TRBV6-1|NA
CASSEDPRAGYTF
TGTGCCAGCAGTGAAGACCCCAGGGCCGGCTACACCTTC
>TRBJ2-2|TRBD1|TRBV2|NA
CASTSDRVNTGELFF
TGTGCCAGCACTTCGGACAGGGTGAACACCGGGGAGCTGTTTTTT
>TRBJ2-7|TRBD2|TRBV19|NA
CASSIAAAGYEQYF
TGTGCCAGTAGTATAGCTGCAGCGGGGTACGAGCAGTACTTC
>TRBJ1-1|NA|TRBV6-6|NA
CASSYGRDTEAFF
TGTGCCAGCAGTTACGGGCGAGATACTGAAGCTTTCTTT